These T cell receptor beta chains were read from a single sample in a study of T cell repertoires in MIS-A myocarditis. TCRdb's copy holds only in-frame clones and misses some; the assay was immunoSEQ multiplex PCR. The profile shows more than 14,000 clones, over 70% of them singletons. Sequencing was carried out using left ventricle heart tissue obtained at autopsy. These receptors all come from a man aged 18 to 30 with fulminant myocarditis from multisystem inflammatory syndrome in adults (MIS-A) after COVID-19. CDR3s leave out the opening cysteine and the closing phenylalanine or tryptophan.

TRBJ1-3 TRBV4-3 ASSLRDGGNTIY
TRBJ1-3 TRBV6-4 ASSDFTGISRNTIY
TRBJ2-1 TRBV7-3 ASSLSGNNEQF
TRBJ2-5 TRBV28 ASSPGQGGPQETQY
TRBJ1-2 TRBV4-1 ASSQVGGSLKGYT
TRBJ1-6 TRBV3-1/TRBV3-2 ASSPQADSPLH
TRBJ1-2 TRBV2 ASSEAPGNYGYT
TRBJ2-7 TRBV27 ASSFLAGASEQY
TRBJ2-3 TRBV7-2 ASKRGGSDTQY
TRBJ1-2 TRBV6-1 ASSEFRTDGYT
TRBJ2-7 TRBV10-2 ASSERSSYEQY
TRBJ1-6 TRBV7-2 ASSAPPGREGGPLH
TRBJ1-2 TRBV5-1 ASSVGVYGYT
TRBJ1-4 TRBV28 ASRVEEGKLF
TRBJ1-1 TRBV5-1 ASSRIVGTEAF
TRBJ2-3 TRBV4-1 ASSQELTDTQY
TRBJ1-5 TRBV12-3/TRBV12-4 ASSIQEDQPQH
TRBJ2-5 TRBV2 ASSERHQETQY
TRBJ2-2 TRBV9 ASSAKHLTGELF
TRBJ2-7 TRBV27 ASRETGNPYEQY